Listed below are T cell receptor beta chains from one sample, sequenced in a study of cytomegalovirus exposure and HLA in healthy donors. The method was immunoSEQ multiplex PCR; TCRdb's version includes in-frame clones alone and lacks a portion of them. The table has some 190,000 clones, 80% seen once. The sequenced sample consisted of PBMCs. The receptor source for this set is a woman aged 30 to 39 in good health and CMV-seronegative. CDR3s include the opening cysteine and the closing phenylalanine or tryptophan. The order of the fields is J gene, D gene, clone size, V gene, CDR3 protein, CDR3 DNA. A D gene is named only where the DNA matches it firmly. Expanded clones get a size class; other rows say once, few or many, or leave the size out.

TRBJ1-1 TRBD1 NA TRBV9 CASSMMTGAEAFF TGTGCCAGCAGCATGATGACAGGGGCGGAAGCTTTCTTT
TRBJ1-1 NA NA TRBV5-1 CASSLGDPGVRTEAFF TGCGCCAGCAGCTTGGGGGACCCAGGGGTTAGAACTGAAGCTTTCTTT
TRBJ1-2 NA once TRBV9 CASSVSGASPGYTF TGTGCCAGCAGCGTATCTGGGGCCTCCCCTGGCTACACCTTC
TRBJ1-1 NA NA TRBV9 CASSGGGEDTEAFF TGTGCCAGCAGCGGTGGAGGGGAGGACACTGAAGCTTTCTTT
TRBJ1-2 TRBD1 NA TRBV6-1 CASSPSRGGERGYTF TGTGCCAGCAGCCCTTCAAGAGGGGGCGAGAGAGGCTACACCTTC
TRBJ1-1 NA NA TRBV5-1 CASSSRTVNTEAFF TGCGCCAGCAGCTCCCGGACAGTGAACACTGAAGCTTTCTTT
TRBJ1-1 NA NA TRBV6-1 CASSEYWTSDFEAFF TGTGCCAGCAGTGAATATTGGACATCGGATTTTGAAGCTTTCTTT
TRBJ2-2 NA NA TRBV9 CASSGRLDTGELFF TGTGCCAGCAGCGGGCGGCTGGACACCGGGGAGCTGTTTTTT
TRBJ2-3 TRBD2 NA TRBV10-3 CAITDSGGGKDTQYF TGTGCCATCACGGATAGCGGGGGGGGGAAAGATACGCAGTATTTT
TRBJ2-2 NA NA TRBV7-8 CASSSLDRRDTGELFF TGTGCCAGCAGCTCATTGGACAGGAGGGACACCGGGGAGCTGTTTTTT
TRBJ1-3 NA NA TRBV6-1 CASSEAQGGGGTGNTIYF TGTGCCAGCAGTGAAGCTCAAGGCGGCGGTGGGACAGGAAACACCATATATTTT
TRBJ1-5 TRBD1 NA TRBV7-2 CASSPTGGSNQPQHF TGTGCCAGCAGCCCCACAGGGGGAAGCAATCAGCCCCAGCATTTT
TRBJ1-4 NA NA TRBV9 CASSVGADNEKLFF TGTGCCAGCAGCGTAGGGGCCGATAATGAAAAACTGTTTTTT
TRBJ1-5 TRBD1 NA TRBV7-9 CASSLAKLSQGTLLEPQHF TGTGCCAGCAGCTTAGCTAAACTTTCACAGGGGACCCTTTTGGAGCCCCAGCATTTT
TRBJ1-4 TRBD1 NA TRBV9 CASSPRQGNRDEKLFF TGTGCCAGCAGCCCAAGACAGGGGAATAGGGATGAAAAACTGTTTTTT
TRBJ2-7 NA NA TRBV2 CASNSPIYEQYF TGTGCCAGCAACTCTCCAATCTACGAGCAGTACTTC
TRBJ1-4 NA NA TRBV30 CAWSFTGNGKLFF TGTGCCTGGAGTTTCACAGGGAACGGAAAACTGTTTTTT